The next 16 T cell receptor beta chains were all read from a single sample in a study of T-cell memory formation after mild COVID-19. MiXCR was run by TCRdb on the 5' RACE reads, yielding one entry per CDR3 protein. Seen here are around 320,000 distinct CDR3 sequences, over 11% observed once, and the top ten hold around 20%. Sequenced: PBMCs or a T cell subset sorted from them (not recorded which). The receptors stem from a man aged 18 to 30 who had mild COVID-19 (a few samples of this study predate the infection). Cell type and time point are not known.

V is TRBV12-3 or TRBV12-4 and J is TRBJ2-7; D is unclear. This CDR3 has 11 residues. V gave up 3 bases and J gave up 5 bases, with 5 bases separating them. CDR3 residues: CASSFMDEQYF. The CDR3, as DNA: TGTGCCAGCAGTTTTATGGACGAGCAGTACTTC.

The gene calls are TRBV5-1 and TRBJ1-4; D remains ambiguous. V was cut by 5 bases and J by 5 bases, with 10 bases left in between. The CDR3 loop spans 13 amino acids. Germline V gene lookup returns CDR1 SGHRS and CDR2 YFSETQ. This chain's CDR3 is CASRERENEKLFF. The CDR3 coding sequence is TGCGCCAGCAGAGAACGAGAGAATGAAAAACTGTTTTTT.

This clonotype was recorded at least ten times. The chain uses TRBV5-1 and TRBJ2-1, with D perhaps TRBD2 (5 bases). This CDR3 is 14 amino acids long. Germline CDR1 reads SGHRS; CDR2 reads YFSETQ. The V end lost 0 bases, the J end lost 6 bases, and 10 bases lay between the germline ends. The CDR3, as DNA: TGCGCCAGCAGCTTGGACGGCCTAGCCAATGAGCAGTTCTTC. This encodes CASSLDGLANEQFF.

CDR3 DNA: TGTGCCAGCAGCGCCTACTATGGCTACACCTTC. Translation gives CASSAYYGYTF. The V gene is TRBV9, the J gene TRBJ1-2, with no clear D. Germline assignment: CDR1 SGDLS and CDR2 YYNGEE. The V end lost 3 bases, the J end lost 3 bases, and 3 bases lay between the germline ends. CDR3 length: 11 residues. The whole variable domain, remainder taken from reference TRBV9 and TRBJ1-2, is DSGVTQTPKHLITATGQRVTLRCSPRSGDLSVYWYQQSLDQGLQFLIQYYNGEERAKGNILERFSAQQFPDLHSELNLSSLELGDSALYFCASSAYYGYTFGSGTRLTVV.

The rearrangement links TRBV7-8 to TRBJ1-6; no reliable D call. The CDR3 sequence is 15 residues long. Germline loops: CDR1 SGHVS, CDR2 FQNEAQ. The germline V and J ends were trimmed by 8 bases and 5 bases, with 16 bases remaining between them. CDR3 region: CASRVGRLDNSPLHF. CDR3 DNA: TGTGCCAGCCGTGTGGGAAGGTTGGATAATTCACCCCTCCACTTT.

The chain recombines TRBV18 with TRBJ2-1; D might be TRBD1 or TRBD2, each matching 5 bases. CDR1 is KGHSH, CDR2 LQKENI, per germline. The CDR3 runs 13 residues. V shed 3 bases and J shed 16 bases, with 19 bases lying between them. The CDR3 nucleotides read TGTGCCAGCTCACCCCCCGGGGCGGCAGACTACTTCTTC. Residues: CASSPPGAADYFF.

This chain uses TRBV20-1 with TRBJ2-3; 9 bases align to TRBD2. J lost 7 bases, V lost 3 bases, and 2 bases had no gene match. Per the germline V gene, CDR1 is DFQATT and CDR2 is SNEGSKA (reference sequence). The CDR3 sequence is 12 residues long. CDR3 sequence: CSARRGGNTQYF. CDR3 DNA: TGCAGTGCTAGGCGGGGGGGTAATACGCAGTATTTT.

This clonotype was seen more than once but under ten times. J is TRBJ2-3 and V is TRBV10-3; D perhaps matches TRBD1 (5 bases). V was shortened by 11 bases and J by 5 bases, with 17 bases between the two germline ends. The CDR3 runs 13 residues. Germline-derived CDR1 and CDR2 are ENHRY and SYGVKD. CDR3 DNA: TGTGCCGTTGGGGCTCCCTGGGTAGATACGCAGTATTTT. Translated: CAVGAPWVDTQYF.

Only a few counts were recorded for this clonotype. CDR3 in DNA: TGTGCCAGCAGCCCACCGACAGCTGAAGCTTTCTTT. Amino acids: CASSPPTAEAFF. The chain links TRBV28 to TRBJ1-1; TRBD1 might be the D (5 bases). The V gene lost 6 bases and the J gene lost 6 bases, with 11 bases spanning the gap. The germline CDR1 and CDR2 sequences are MDHEN and SYDVKM. This CDR3 comprises 12 residues. Combining the CDR3 with reference TRBV28 and TRBJ1-1 gives the whole variable domain DVKVTQSSRYLVKRTGEKVFLECVQDMDHENMFWYRQDPGLGLRLIYFSYDVKMKEKGDIPEGYSVSREKKERFSLILESASTNQTSMYLCASSPPTAEAFFGQGTRLTVV.

The J gene is TRBJ2-3, the V gene TRBV11-2; TRBD2 might be the D (5 bases). Germline V gene lookup returns CDR1 SGHAT and CDR2 FQNNGV. Trimming took 5 bases from V and 4 from J, leaving 13 bases between them. The CDR3 length is 14 residues. The CDR3 here is CASSPRLSADTQYF. The CDR3, as DNA: TGTGCCAGCAGCCCAAGACTAAGCGCAGATACGCAGTATTTT.

The chain has TRBV12-5 and TRBJ2-7; 12 nucleotides align to TRBD1. CDR1 is LGHNT and CDR2 is FRNRAP in the germline V gene. V gave up 9 bases and J gave up 8 bases; unmatched junction bases: 5. The CDR3 runs 12 residues. In DNA form, the CDR3 reads TGTGCTAGCGGGACAGGGGGCTCGAAGCAGTACTTC. It is translated as CASGTGGSKQYF.

In its sample, this clonotype was seen a few times. The chain is built from TRBV14 and TRBJ1-1, with D possibly TRBD1 on 6 matching bases. V was pared by 2 bases and J by 9 bases, with 13 bases between. The CDR3 covers 13 residues. Germline CDR1 is SGHDN and CDR2 is FVKESK. The CDR3 DNA is TGTGCCAGCAGCCAACAACCGGGACAAAAAGCTTTCTTT. It codes for CASSQQPGQKAFF.

There are a few counts of this clonotype. The rearrangement joins TRBV20-1 to TRBJ2-3; TRBD1 matches at 7 bases. This CDR3 is 14 amino acids long. The V and J ends lost 2 bases and 1 base, in that order; junction bases with no gene match: 3. Per the germline V gene, CDR1 is DFQATT and CDR2 is SNEGSKA (reference sequence). CDR3 in amino acids: CSARITGGTDTQYF. The CDR3 nucleotides read TGCAGTGCTAGAATAACAGGGGGCACAGATACGCAGTATTTT.

The chain recombines TRBV7-6 with TRBJ1-5; 7 bases are shared with TRBD1. Per the germline V gene, CDR1 is SGHVS and CDR2 is FNYEAQ. V trimming: 5 bases; J trimming: 7 bases; junction bases outside the gene matches: 5. The CDR3 is 13 amino acids. The CDR3 DNA sequence: TGTGCCAGCAGCGCGGGACAGACCCAGCCCCAGCATTTT. Its translation is CASSAGQTQPQHF.

This clonotype occurred many times. This chain uses TRBV20-1 with TRBJ2-7; D is undetermined. Germline V gene lookup returns CDR1 DFQATT and CDR2 SNEGSKA (reference sequence). V was pared by 4 bases and J by 3 bases, with 16 bases between. The CDR3 extends over 14 amino acids. CDR3 nucleotides: TGCAGTGCTATAAAGCCCTCCATATACTACGAGCAGTACGTC. Translating gives CSAIKPSIYYEQYV.

V gene TRBV6-5 combines with J gene TRBJ1-6, with a weak D call TRBD1 (5 bases). The CDR3 runs 13 residues. V lost 6 bases and J 10 bases, leaving 13 bases between the germline ends. Germline CDR1 is MNHEY and CDR2 is SVGAGI. CDR3 amino acids: CASRPDSRSPLHF. Here the CDR3 DNA reads TGTGCCAGCAGGCCAGACAGTCGGTCACCCCTCCACTTT.